What follows describes a single T cell receptor (beta chain). The trim removed 1 base at V and 5 bases at J, leaving 3 bases unmatched. There are 14 residues in the CDR3. Germline V CDR1 and CDR2: MGHDK, SYGVNS. The sample originates from a study of blood T cell repertoires in COVID-19. Study overall: Acute-phase and convalescent COVID-19 samples originated in the United States, Italy and Spain. PBMCs, B-cell-depleted T cells, or T cells were the source of the cDNA or gDNA that made up the material.

In the authors' methods: Amplified reference gene primers provided the basis for estimating nucleated cell counts. Sequenced by immunoSEQ multiplex PCR; TCRdb stores in-frame clones only, minus some. Clone size and V and J calls were adopted from that table, with D and trimming inferred from the DNA. This table holds a few hundred thousand clones, around 86% found once. This chain links TRBV25-1 with TRBJ2-7; 9 nucleotides align to TRBD1. What was sequenced was peripheral blood. This receptor was obtained from a man aged 30-40 years who had recovered from COVID-19. The CDR3 DNA reads as TGTGCCAGCAGTGAATTCTGGACAGGGGACGAGCAGTACTTC. Translated, it gives CASSEFWTGDEQYF.